This T cell receptor (beta chain) was sequenced in a study of blood T cell repertoires in COVID-19. Generated by immunoSEQ multiplex PCR, the TCRdb table keeps only in-frame clones and is missing some. The top ten clones hold 15% to 20% of a sample with approximately 230,000 clones, 80% to 85% of them seen once. V lost 5 bases, J lost 3 bases, and 17 bases lay in between. The germline V gene has CDR1 SEHNR and CDR2 FQNEAQ (reference sequence). The CDR3 sequence is 15 residues long. This sequence was found in a young man with active or convalescent COVID-19. The V call is TRBV7-9, the J call TRBJ2-7; no clear D gene. The sample consisted of peripheral blood. CDR3 amino acids: CASSIGGKRNYEQYF. The CDR3 nucleotides read TGTGCCAGCAGCATCGGCGGCAAACGCAACTACGAGCAGTACTTC.